These T cell receptor beta chains were read from a single sample in a study of blood T cells in healthy people across ages. TCRdb re-analysed the 5' RACE reads in MiXCR, keeping a single row per CDR3 protein. The repertoire has about 1.1 million distinct CDR3 sequences, 35% to 45% of them found once; the top ten carry 10% to 15%. Material: blood. These receptor sequences come from a young man in good health. CDR3s leave out the opening cysteine and the closing phenylalanine or tryptophan. Clone size is given for some rows only: seen once, a few or many times, or a class if the clone is expanded.

V gene: TRBV6-6
clone size: few
CDR3 protein: ASRNREIDGYEQY

V gene: TRBV4-2
clone size: .
CDR3 protein: ASSQDRLASHNEQF

V gene: TRBV5-1
clone size: few
CDR3 protein: ASSLERGNEQF

V gene: TRBV6-6
clone size: .
CDR3 protein: ASSAGQNQETQY

V gene: TRBV12-3/TRBV12-4
clone size: .
CDR3 protein: ASTSGQGRADTQY

V gene: TRBV12-3/TRBV12-4
clone size: .
CDR3 protein: ASSRWGALSRGNTEAF

V gene: TRBV4-1
clone size: .
CDR3 protein: ASSQGRLSSYNEQF

V gene: TRBV12-3/TRBV12-4
clone size: .
CDR3 protein: ASRLGTYYLSYNEQF

V gene: TRBV15
clone size: few
CDR3 protein: ATSRDRGAGEKLF

V gene: TRBV5-1
clone size: few
CDR3 protein: ASSLAGRHTDTQY

V gene: TRBV20-1
clone size: .
CDR3 protein: SAYRGNQPQH

V gene: TRBV20-1
clone size: .
CDR3 protein: STGAESDTHY

V gene: TRBV6-5
clone size: .
CDR3 protein: ASSHTGGGDEQY

V gene: TRBV7-2
clone size: few
CDR3 protein: ASSPSSAGQPQH

V gene: TRBV30
clone size: .
CDR3 protein: AWRAGYYNEQF

V gene: TRBV7-9
clone size: once
CDR3 protein: ASSSPTDYQPQH

V gene: TRBV9
clone size: .
CDR3 protein: ASSANRESLENTEAF